The T cell receptor beta chain under discussion was sequenced for a study of shared clonotypes between healthy human individuals (dated by TCRdb to between 2020 and 2021). Background for the entire study: A few men and a couple of women, aged 18 to 49 years, made up the cohort. For each donor, three plates each were used for CD4 naive and CD4 memory, two plates were used for CD8 naive, and one plate was used for CD8 memory. To estimate repertoire size and how much clonotype sharing occurs between individuals, the study deeply sequenced the blood TCR repertoires of about 5 healthy adults. To increase sequencing depth and limit assay-specific biases, different laboratories used diverse techniques to prepare libraries and sequence TCR repertoires. Per donor, leukapheresis produced somewhere between about 0.94 and 8.9 billion PBMCs. Beyond this particular receptor, the publication reports: Higher generation probabilities were observed for clonotypes shared by all four sorted-subset donors than for non-shared clonotypes. Based on pairwise subsampling, the degree of clonotype sharing among donors was expected to be affected by sequencing depth. Across a handful of donors, approximately 4.6% of naive CD4, roughly 3.3% of naive CD8, 2% to 2.5% of memory CD4, and approximately 0.42% of memory CD8 clonotypes were shared. Estimated clonotype richness was generally larger for naive than for memory subsets. The small number of donors limited the genetic and exposure-history diversity represented. Sampling was restricted to blood, and TCR repertoires in tissue are likely to differ from TCR repertoires in blood. Rarefaction of sorted-subset datasets indicated incomplete sequencing despite the large sequencing depth.

The donors were healthy, HIV-negative adults with no recently reported acute infections or vaccinations. Only Caucasian adults living in Nashville, Tennessee, USA were represented among the donors. CD4+ T cells were enriched by magnetic negative selection; naive cells were then positively selected on CD45RA, and the negative fraction formed the memory subset. Blood was collected by leukapheresis, and PBMCs were isolated by Ficoll-Histopaque density gradient centrifugation and then cryopreserved in liquid nitrogen vapor phase. Analytical flow cytometry was used to check the purity and quantity of each magnetically sorted T cell population. Genomic DNA was isolated from each sorted fraction and quantified by UV absorbance on a Nanodrop 2000c. As regards this clone: Its antigen remains undetermined. The record has no base qualities; no much larger clone is one base away.

Using the deep immunoSEQ assay, multiplex PCR amplified TCR CDR3 regions from genomic DNA. Genomic DNA extracted from each cell subset was distributed evenly over all wells of several immunoSEQ 96-well plates, and each plate served as one replicate. For sorted subsets, each replicate PCR was loaded with 200 ng genomic DNA, equivalent to 30,000 or so T cell genomes. Purified libraries were measured with a Qubit 3.0 fluorometer, size-checked on a Bioanalyzer 2100, and measured again with the KAPA Library Quantification kit. Every immunoSEQ 96-well plate was sequenced on a dedicated single-read 150-cycle Illumina NextSeq 550 flow cell. Processing in the source paper ran as follows. The immunoSEQ output contained only junctional sequences without quality scores, so filtering could not match that applied to full-length reads. Sequences were annotated with PyIR, a Python wrapper for IgBLAST v1.9, and V/J genes and CDR3 were assigned using IMGT germline references. Reads with weak V/J assignments (E-value above 1e-6), missing CDR3, stop codons, out-of-frame junctions, or ambiguous translated residues were removed. V3J clonotypes were defined by identical inferred V gene, J gene, and CDR3 amino acid sequence. To compute the percentage overlap between repertoires, the number of shared unique clonotypes was divided by the size of the smaller repertoire. RTK rarefaction, the Chao1 estimator, and Recon v2.1 estimates of unobserved clonotypes were used to assess repertoire richness. Generation probabilities for all TCRbeta clonotypes obtained by the gDNA method from a handful of donors were computed using OLGA. TCRdb took over this immuneACCESS table, retaining in-frame rearrangements with V and J assigned. Such tables are incomplete; in checked studies, under half of the missing clones stem from an unresolved V gene, and the remainder is unexplained. The D gene and trimming were derived from the DNA, and the V and J assignments and clone size from that table. This sample has approximately 2,300,000 clones in its table, and about 90% of those were observed once. The ten biggest clones cover more than 0.35% of the sample.

V is pared back by 5 bases and J by 0 bases, with 11 bases lying between the germline termini. CDR1 and CDR2 are read off the germline V gene as SGHAT and FQNNGV. There are 15 amino acids in the CDR3, from cysteine to phenylalanine inclusive. Only the CDR3 part of the read is kept: 45 bases, read in frame from the first base. The source of this sequence is a man between 18 and 29 years old in good health. Some clones in this sample may be carry-over from other donors' samples. The rearrangement combines TRBV11-2 with TRBJ2-1; the D gene cannot be resolved reliably. The sequenced material came from naive CD4+ T cells from PBMCs. The cell subset or site label here, explained by the study, means: CD45RA+ positively selected. The bases are TGTGCCAGCAGCCCCGCCAGGACCTCCTACAATGAGCAGTTCTTC. It is translated as CASSPARTSYNEQFF.